These 9 T cell receptor beta chains share one sample of origin, sequenced in a study of response to subunit inactivated influenza vaccine. TCRdb analysed the RT-PCR reads with MiXCR anew, one entry per CDR3 protein. This table holds hundreds of thousands of distinct CDR3 sequences, more than 15% found once. This material consisted of CD4+ T cells sorted from PBMCs, taken less than 25 months after vaccination. Receptors originate from a man aged 50 to 69 who received an inactivated influenza vaccine.

The chain joins TRBV5-1 to TRBJ2-2; D is perhaps TRBD1 (5 bases). CDR3 length equals 16 residues. V shed 1 base and J shed 0 bases, with 10 bases lying between them. Germline V gene sequence: CDR1 SGHRS, CDR2 YFSETQ. CDR3 amino acids: CASSLSPGTNTGELFF. DNA for the CDR3: TGCGCCAGCAGCTTGTCGCCAGGGACGAACACCGGGGAGCTGTTTTTT.

The chain uses TRBV18 and TRBJ1-4, with no clear D. Germline assignment: CDR1 KGHSH and CDR2 LQKENI. The CDR3 has 12 amino acids. With 5 bases removed from V and 7 bases from J, the gap between germline ends came to 8 bases. The CDR3 here is CASSSSLEKLFF. CDR3 nucleotide sequence: TGTGCCAGCTCATCGAGCCTTGAAAAACTGTTTTTT.

The genes are TRBV30 and TRBJ2-3; no clear D gene. The ends were cut back, 0 bases at V and 2 bases at J, with 12 bases in the middle. The germline V gene encodes CDR1 GTSNPN and CDR2 SVGIG (reference sequence). The CDR3 runs to 15 residues. In DNA, the CDR3 is TGTGCCTGGAGTGTAGGTGTCATTCACACAGATACGCAGTATTTT. Encoded protein: CAWSVGVIHTDTQYF.

The chain uses TRBV20-1 and TRBJ2-2; 12 bases are shared with TRBD1. Germline lookup yields CDR1 DFQATT and CDR2 SNEGSKA (reference sequence). The CDR3 spans 13 residues. The CDR3: CFAGQGAGGELFF. The CDR3 DNA follows: TGCTTTGCGGGACAGGGGGCGGGCGGGGAGCTGTTTTTT.

This clonotype turned up a few times. Here the CDR3 reads CASREGQDTEAFF. The CDR3 DNA sequence: TGTGCCAGCAGGGAAGGACAGGACACTGAAGCTTTCTTT. This rearrangement joins TRBV28 to TRBJ1-1; TRBD1 matches at 7 bases. The V gene's germline CDR1 is MDHEN and CDR2 SYDVKM. After removal of 6 bases from V and 3 bases from J, the junction contained 4 bases not matched to a gene. The CDR3 loop spans 13 amino acids. The whole variable domain, filled in from reference TRBV28 and TRBJ1-1, reads DVKVTQSSRYLVKRTGEKVFLECVQDMDHENMFWYRQDPGLGLRLIYFSYDVKMKEKGDIPEGYSVSREKKERFSLILESASTNQTSMYLCASREGQDTEAFFGQGTRLTVV.

This clonotype has a single count. The V and J genes are TRBV5-6 and TRBJ2-1; D gene ambiguous. Trimming shortened V by 0 bases and J by 9 bases, and 13 bases separated the two germline ends. The CDR3 sequence is 14 residues long. Germline CDR1 SGHDT, CDR2 YYEEEE. CDR3 residues: CASSLVGFALEQFF. In DNA, the CDR3 is TGTGCCAGCAGCTTGGTTGGGTTTGCACTTGAGCAGTTCTTC.

This clonotype occurred a few times. This chain joins TRBV4-3 and TRBJ2-7, with D possibly matching TRBD2 (6 bases). V was pared by 0 bases and J by 5 bases, with 20 bases between. The CDR3 consists of 17 residues. Germline assignment: CDR1 LGHNA and CDR2 YSLEER. The CDR3 loop reads CASSQDLYGSRGNEQYF. CDR3 bases: TGCGCCAGCAGCCAAGATTTATACGGGAGTAGAGGAAACGAGCAGTACTTC.

This clonotype was seen a few times. The rearrangement uses TRBV12-3 or TRBV12-4 and TRBJ1-6, with 12 bases lining up with TRBD1. Trimming took 5 bases from V and 10 from J; bases not matched to a gene: 6. The CDR3 has 15 amino acids. CDR3 region: CASSPGTGGVSPLHF. As DNA, the CDR3 is TGTGCCAGCAGTCCCGGGACAGGGGGCGTCTCACCCCTCCACTTT.

The chain joins TRBV10-3 to TRBJ2-7; D may match TRBD1 or TRBD2 (5 bases each). The germline V gene encodes CDR1 ENHRY and CDR2 SYGVKD. The V and J ends lost 3 bases and 1 base respectively, with 16 bases between them. This CDR3 is built from 16 residues. CDR3 in amino acids: CAISDSGLAASYEQYF. CDR3 coding DNA: TGTGCCATCAGTGATTCGGGGCTAGCCGCGTCCTACGAGCAGTACTTC.